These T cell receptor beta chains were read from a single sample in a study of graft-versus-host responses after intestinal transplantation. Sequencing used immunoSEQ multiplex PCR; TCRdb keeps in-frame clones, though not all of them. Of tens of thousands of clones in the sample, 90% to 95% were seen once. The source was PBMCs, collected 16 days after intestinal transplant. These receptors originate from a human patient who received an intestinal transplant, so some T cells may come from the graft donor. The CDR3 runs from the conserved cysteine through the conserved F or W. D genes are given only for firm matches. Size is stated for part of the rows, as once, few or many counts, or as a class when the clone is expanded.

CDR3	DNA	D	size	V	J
CSALDSGGVYEQYF	TGCAGCGCCCTGGATTCGGGCGGGGTCTACGAGCAGTACTTC	.	.	TRBV29-1	TRBJ2-7
CAWGHSGEQYF	TGTGCCTGGGGACATTCTGGCGAGCAGTACTTC	.	.	TRBV30	TRBJ2-7
CASSNRDRAMNTEAFF	TGTGCCAGCAGCAATCGGGACAGGGCGATGAACACTGAAGCTTTCTTT	TRBD1	.	TRBV9	TRBJ1-1
CASSLGVSGVYEQYF	TGTGCCAGCAGCTTAGGCGTTAGCGGGGTCTACGAGCAGTACTTC	TRBD2	once	TRBV7-2	TRBJ2-7
CASSLRRDLSTDTQYF	TGTGCCAGCAGTTTACGTCGGGACCTCAGCACAGATACGCAGTATTTT	.	.	TRBV27	TRBJ2-3
CASSDHGGSYGYTF	TGTGCCAGCAGTGACCACGGGGGCAGCTATGGCTACACCTTC	.	.	TRBV6-1	TRBJ1-2
CASSLDLLDGADGSNTEAFF	TGTGCCAGCAGTTTAGATTTACTTGATGGTGCCGACGGGTCGAACACTGAAGCTTTCTTT	.	.	TRBV28	TRBJ1-1
CASSPSFYEQYF	TGTGCCAGCAGCCCGAGCTTCTACGAGCAGTACTTC	.	.	TRBV11-2	TRBJ2-7
CASSWSLADLGNEQFF	TGTGCCAGCAGTTGGTCTCTAGCGGACCTTGGGAATGAGCAGTTCTTC	TRBD2	.	TRBV6-5	TRBJ2-1
CASSRQGEGQPQHF	TGTGCCAGCAGTCGACAGGGGGAGGGTCAGCCCCAGCATTTT	TRBD1	.	TRBV28	TRBJ1-5
CARSGGTGSNGELFF	TGTGCCAGAAGCGGCGGGACAGGGTCGAACGGGGAGCTGTTTTTT	TRBD1	.	TRBV5-3	TRBJ2-2
CASSSPGGLQETQYF	TGTGCCAGCAGCTCCCCAGGGGGCCTCCAAGAGACCCAGTACTTC	TRBD1	.	TRBV5-4	TRBJ2-5
CASSVGGVNYNEQFF	TGTGCCAGCAGCGTGGGCGGCGTCAACTACAATGAGCAGTTCTTC	.	.	TRBV9	TRBJ2-1
CASSQGQGHEQYF	TGTGCCAGCAGTCAGGGACAGGGGCACGAGCAGTACTTC	TRBD1	.	TRBV27	TRBJ2-7
CASTSRYRGGQGELFF	TGTGCCAGCACCTCTCGGTACAGGGGCGGTCAGGGGGAGCTGTTTTTT	TRBD1	.	TRBV28	TRBJ2-2
CASSAEQGYYPETQYF	TGTGCCAGCAGTGCCGAACAGGGGTACTATCCGGAGACCCAGTACTTC	TRBD1	.	TRBV6-1	TRBJ2-5
CASSFDRGSYNEQFF	TGTGCCAGCAGCTTCGACAGGGGGTCCTACAATGAGCAGTTCTTC	TRBD1	.	TRBV7-8	TRBJ2-1
CASSARQITYEQFF	TGTGCCAGCAGTGCTAGACAAATCACGTATGAGCAGTTCTTC	.	.	TRBV6-1	TRBJ2-1
CTSSQGPAEIQYF	TGCACCAGCAGCCAAGGGCCAGCTGAGATTCAGTACTTC	.	.	TRBV1	TRBJ2-4
CAISDITGTTLAYNEQFF	TGTGCCATCAGTGACATCACCGGGACTACCTTAGCCTACAATGAGCAGTTCTTC	TRBD2	.	TRBV10-3	TRBJ2-1
CASSPRTSGIDSYNEQFF	TGCGCCAGCAGCCCGAGGACTAGCGGGATTGACTCCTACAATGAGCAGTTCTTC	TRBD2	.	TRBV5-1	TRBJ2-1
CASSLEWLRNTGELFF	TGTGCCAGCAGCTTAGAGTGGCTACGGAACACCGGGGAGCTGTTTTTT	.	.	TRBV7-2	TRBJ2-2
CASSIGPNTGELFF	TGTGCCAGTAGTATAGGACCCAACACCGGGGAGCTGTTTTTT	.	.	TRBV19	TRBJ2-2
CASSPRSSGTYEQYF	TGTGCCAGCAGCCCCCGGTCTAGCGGAACCTACGAGCAGTACTTC	TRBD2	.	TRBV7-9	TRBJ2-7
CASSLSGGSSYEQYF	TGTGCCAGCAGCTTGTCGGGAGGCAGCTCCTACGAGCAGTACTTC	TRBD2	.	TRBV7-9	TRBJ2-7
CASSFRGAWHEQYF	TGCGCCAGCAGCTTTAGAGGGGCGTGGCACGAGCAGTACTTC	.	few	TRBV5-1	TRBJ2-7
CAISGQGTVEQYF	TGTGCCATCAGTGGACAGGGGACGGTCGAGCAGTACTTC	TRBD1	.	TRBV10-3	TRBJ2-7
CASSLAWGLYSTDTQYF	TGTGCCAGCAGCTTAGCGTGGGGGCTGTATAGCACAGATACGCAGTATTTT	.	.	TRBV7-2	TRBJ2-3